This T cell receptor beta chain was profiled in a study of early T cells in non-severe SARS-CoV-2 infection. Trimming cost V 5 bases and J 5 bases, with 11 bases left between them. Per germline, CDR1 SGHTA and CDR2 FQGNSA. The CDR3 sequence is 13 residues long. Unique molecular identifiers tagged individual cDNA molecules. MiXCR, run by TCRdb on the 5' RACE reads, gives a single entry per CDR3 protein. Of under 95,000 distinct CDR3 sequences detected, around 12% appear once; the ten largest clones hold around 3.6%. This chain links TRBV7-2 with TRBJ2-3, with a weak D call TRBD2 (6 bases). Sequencing was performed on whole blood. The clonotype originates from an adult who was a healthcare worker with PCR-confirmed SARS-CoV-2 infection or an uninfected control (not recorded which). The CDR3 protein is CASSRLVRDTQYF. CDR3 DNA sequence: TGTGCCAGCAGCCGACTAGTTAGAGATACGCAGTATTTT.